Listed here are 16 T cell receptor beta chains from one sample, sequenced in a study of blood T cell repertoires in COVID-19. Profiled with immunoSEQ multiplex PCR; TCRdb holds only in-frame clones, not every one. This sample has under 150,000 clones, with about four fifths found just once. The specimen was peripheral blood. Receptor source: a man older than 75 with acute or convalescent COVID-19.

The gene calls are TRBV27 and TRBJ2-3, with D possibly TRBD2 on 7 matching bases. The CDR3 contains 15 residues. The germline CDR1 and CDR2 sequences are MNHEY and SMNVEV (reference sequence). The germline V and J ends were trimmed by 6 bases and 2 bases, with 15 bases remaining between them. CDR3 bases: TGTGCCAGCAGCTTCGCCGGGGGGCTCACAGATACGCAGTATTTT. Encoded protein: CASSFAGGLTDTQYF.

The chain is built from TRBV5-1 and TRBJ2-1; D is ambiguous. Per germline, CDR1 SGHRS and CDR2 YFSETQ. The CDR3 is made up of 15 amino acids. With 0 bases removed from V and 7 bases from J, the gap between germline ends came to 14 bases. The CDR3: CASSLAPEMSNEQFF. The DNA of the CDR3 is TGCGCCAGCAGCTTGGCGCCGGAGATGTCGAATGAGCAGTTCTTC.

The gene calls are TRBV5-5 and TRBJ1-1; TRBD1 aligns across 7 bases. CDR3 length equals 18 residues. Losses at the gene ends were 3 bases for V and 6 bases for J; bases not matched to a gene: 20. Germline V gene sequence: CDR1 SGHKS, CDR2 YYEKEE (reference sequence). The CDR3 bases are TGTGCCAGCAGCTCAAGCCCGGGGACAGTTACTCATTTGGCTGAAGCTTTCTTT. It translates to CASSSSPGTVTHLAEAFF.

The chain employs TRBV7-2 and TRBJ2-5; D is perhaps TRBD1 (6 bases). Germline CDR1 SGHTA, CDR2 FQGNSA. The ends were cut back, 4 bases at V and 4 bases at J, with 16 bases in the middle. CDR3 length: 15 residues. The CDR3 sequence: CASSSRRPRGETQYF. The CDR3 DNA reads as TGTGCCAGCAGCTCGAGGCGACCCAGGGGAGAGACCCAGTACTTC. Variable domain in full (rest from reference TRBV7-2 and TRBJ2-5): GAGVSQSPSNKVTEKGKDVELRCDPISGHTALYWYRQSLGQGLEFLIYFQGNSAPDKSGLPSDRFSAERTGGSVSTLTIQRTQQEDSAVYLCASSSRRPRGETQYFGPGTRLLVL.

The genes are TRBV28 and TRBJ2-3, with D possibly TRBD2 on 6 matching bases. With 4 bases removed from V and 1 base from J, the gap between germline ends came to 15 bases. CDR1 and CDR2 (germline): MDHEN, SYDVKM. CDR3 length: 16 amino acids. The CDR3 DNA reads as TGTGCCAGCAGTTATATGGCGGTAGCGGGCACAGATACGCAGTATTTT. Protein sequence: CASSYMAVAGTDTQYF.

Ten or more counts support this clone. This chain links TRBV2 with TRBJ1-1; 7 bases fit TRBD1. Looked up from germline, CDR1 is SNHLY and CDR2 is FYNNEI. The CDR3 has 13 amino acids. With 9 bases clipped from V and 7 bases from J, the junction kept 11 bases outside the gene matches. The CDR3 DNA reads as TGTGCCAGTTCAGTAGACAGGGAGCTTGAAGCTTTCTTT. Translated, it gives CASSVDRELEAFF.

This clone was observed a handful of times. This chain links TRBV7-2 with TRBJ2-5, with 9 bases identical to TRBD1. The CDR3 length is 14 residues. Trimming removed 0 bases from V and 13 bases from J; junction bases left unmatched: 9. CDR1 is SGHTA, CDR2 FQGNSA, per germline. The CDR3 is CASSLASGTGKLYF. The CDR3 DNA follows: TGTGCCAGCAGCTTAGCCTCCGGGACAGGGAAGTTGTACTTC.

CDR3 in amino acids: CASLLTGDNPNEKLFF. CDR3 in DNA: TGTGCCAGTTTGTTGACAGGAGATAACCCTAATGAAAAACTGTTTTTT. The V and J genes are TRBV2 and TRBJ1-4, with a weak D call TRBD1 (6 bases). The CDR3 contains 16 residues. Trimming pared 9 bases from V and 3 bases from J, leaving 20 bases between. Germline V gene data show CDR1 as SNHLY and CDR2 as FYNNEI.

J is TRBJ2-1 and V is TRBV24-1, with TRBD2 matching over 7 bases. Germline V CDR1 and CDR2: KGHDR, SFDVKD. CDR3 length equals 14 residues. V trimming: 6 bases; J trimming: 9 bases; junction bases outside the gene matches: 10. The CDR3 loop is CATSRTGGLGEQFF. Here the CDR3 DNA reads TGTGCCACCAGTCGGACGGGGGGTTTGGGTGAGCAGTTCTTC.

This clone was seen a handful of times. V is TRBV4-3 and J is TRBJ2-3, with 10 bases identical to TRBD2. This CDR3 contains 15 residues. Germline V gives CDR1 LGHNA, CDR2 YSLEER. The V and J ends lost 5 bases and 4 bases, in that order; junction bases with no gene match: 6. Written as DNA, the CDR3 is TGCGCCAGCAGCTTAATAGCGGGGGGTCCAGATACGCAGTATTTT. Translating it yields CASSLIAGGPDTQYF.

The chain employs TRBV2 and TRBJ2-7; TRBD2 might be the D (5 bases). Germline CDR1 reads SNHLY; CDR2 reads FYNNEI. CDR3 length: 11 residues. Trimming removed 6 bases from V and 7 bases from J, with 10 bases in between. CDR3 loop: CASRVRGEQYF. Written as DNA, the CDR3 is TGTGCCAGCAGGGTCCGAGGGGAGCAGTACTTC.

The chain combines TRBV27 with TRBJ2-3; D possibly corresponds to TRBD2 (6 bases). The length of the CDR3 is 14 residues. Germline V gene data show CDR1 as MNHEY and CDR2 as SMNVEV (reference sequence). The germline V and J ends were trimmed by 9 bases and 0 bases, with 13 bases remaining between them. CDR3 sequence reads: CASGAGPSTDTQYF. The CDR3 DNA reads as TGTGCCAGTGGGGCGGGGCCCAGCACAGATACGCAGTATTTT.

J is TRBJ2-2 and V is TRBV4-3; 7 nucleotides line up with TRBD1. V shed 2 bases and J 0 bases; nucleotides not matched to a gene: 6. The CDR3 extends over 17 amino acids. Germline V gives CDR1 LGHNA, CDR2 YSLEER. The CDR3 nucleotides are TGCGCCAGCAGCCAACTACCGGGACAGTCGAACACCGGGGAGCTGTTTTTT. Residues: CASSQLPGQSNTGELFF.

The chain uses TRBV18 and TRBJ2-6; 7 nucleotides agree with TRBD1. Germline V CDR1 and CDR2: KGHSH, LQKENI. This CDR3 spans 15 amino acids. J was trimmed by 2 bases and V by 4 bases; bases with no gene match: 2. The CDR3 DNA follows: TGTGCCAGCTCACACCAGGGGGCTGGGGCCAACGTCCTGACTTTC. It codes for CASSHQGAGANVLTF.

CDR3 loop: CASSPPGGRDTQYF. In nucleotides, the CDR3 is TGTGCCAGCAGTCCCCCAGGGGGCAGGGATACGCAGTATTTT. The rearrangement joins TRBV11-1 to TRBJ2-3; 8 bases match TRBD1. Germline assignment: CDR1 SGHAT and CDR2 FQDESV (reference sequence). V dropped 6 bases and J dropped 6; count of bases not matched to a gene: 8. This CDR3 region has 14 residues. Supplemented by reference TRBV11-1 and TRBJ2-3, the full variable domain reads EAEVAQSPRYKITEKSQAVAFWCDPISGHATLYWYRQILGQGPELLVQFQDESVVDDSQLPKDRFSAERLKGVDSTLKIQPAELGDSAMYLCASSPPGGRDTQYFGPGTRLTVL.

The genes are TRBV20-1 and TRBJ2-7; possible D gene TRBD2, 5 bases. V lost 5 bases, J lost 3 bases, and 8 bases lay in between. Germline V gene lookup returns CDR1 DFQATT and CDR2 SNEGSKA (reference sequence). This CDR3 region has 11 residues. CDR3 amino acids: CSAVSGYEQYF. In DNA, the CDR3 is TGCAGTGCTGTCAGCGGCTACGAGCAGTACTTC.